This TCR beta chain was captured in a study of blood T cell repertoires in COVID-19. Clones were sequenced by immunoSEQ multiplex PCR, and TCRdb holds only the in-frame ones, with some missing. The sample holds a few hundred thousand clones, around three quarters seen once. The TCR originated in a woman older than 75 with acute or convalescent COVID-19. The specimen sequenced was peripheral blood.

The CDR3, as DNA: TGTGCCAGCAGCTCCGGACAGGGGGCAGGGAACACCATATATTTT. Translating gives CASSSGQGAGNTIYF. V usage is TRBV9 and J usage is TRBJ1-3; 11 bases match TRBD1. Trimming took 4 bases from V and 7 from J; bases not matched to a gene: 7. CDR1 is SGDLS, CDR2 YYNGEE, per germline. CDR3 length equals 15 residues.